The 8 T cell receptor beta chains listed next were all sequenced from one sample in a study of technical replicates of blood from a handful of donors. The protocol was immunoSEQ multiplex PCR, while the TCRdb copy is restricted to in-frame clones and leaves out a portion. Among under 70,000 clones listed, roughly 92% were seen once. Sequencing was performed on T cells isolated from PBMCs. These receptors were collected from a human donor in good health.

The rearrangement joins TRBV30 to TRBJ1-1; D ambiguous. The CDR3 contains 12 residues. The germline V and J ends were trimmed by 3 bases and 2 bases, with 7 bases remaining between them. Germline CDR1 reads GTSNPN; CDR2 reads SVGIG (reference sequence). DNA for the CDR3: TGTGCCTGGAGACAAAGTAACACTGAAGCTTTCTTT. It specifies CAWRQSNTEAFF. The variable domain in full, with the rest retrieved from reference TRBV30 and TRBJ1-1, is SQTIHQWPATLVQPVGSPLSLECTVEGTSNPNLYWYRQAAGRGLQLLFYSVGIGQISSEVPQNLSASRPQDRQFILSSKKLLLSDSGFYLCAWRQSNTEAFFGQGTRLTVV.

A few counts support this clone. The chain carries TRBV2 and TRBJ2-3, with TRBD2 matching over 9 bases. The CDR3 is 17 residues long. V shed 8 bases, J shed 0 bases, and the junction held 12 bases outside the gene matches. CDR1 is SNHLY and CDR2 is FYNNEI in the germline V gene. The CDR3 here is CASRLGTSSFSTDTQYF. In DNA, the CDR3 is TGTGCCAGCCGCCTGGGGACTAGCAGCTTCAGCACAGATACGCAGTATTTT.

This clone was detected once. This chain uses TRBV4-1 with TRBJ2-1, with 8 bases lining up with TRBD2. CDR1 is MGHRA, CDR2 YSYEKL, per germline. After removal of 3 bases from V and 2 bases from J, the junction contained 12 bases not matched to a gene. The CDR3 loop spans 18 amino acids. The CDR3 loop reads CASSHSPGTRDTYNEQFF. In DNA, the CDR3 is TGCGCCAGCAGCCATTCCCCCGGGACTAGGGACACCTACAATGAGCAGTTCTTC.

This chain uses TRBV7-9 with TRBJ1-5; perhaps TRBD1 as D (6 bases). With 3 bases removed from V and 3 bases from J, the gap between germline ends came to 9 bases. CDR1 and CDR2 (germline): SEHNR, FQNEAQ (reference sequence). This CDR3 comprises 14 residues. The CDR3 region is CASSFTGNNQPQHF. The DNA of the CDR3 is TGTGCCAGCAGCTTCACAGGGAACAATCAGCCCCAGCATTTT. The whole variable domain, remainder taken from reference TRBV7-9 and TRBJ1-5, is DTGVSQNPRHKITKRGQNVTFRCDPISEHNRLYWYRQTLGQGPEFLTYFQNEAQLEKSRLLSDRFSAERPKGSFSTLEIQRTEQGDSAMYLCASSFTGNNQPQHFGDGTRLSIL.

The gene calls are TRBV13 and TRBJ2-7, with 7 nucleotides matching TRBD1. The length of the CDR3 is 14 residues. J gave up 1 base and V 3 bases, and 3 bases lay outside the gene matches. Germline V gene lookup returns CDR1 PRHDT and CDR2 FYEKMQ (reference sequence). The CDR3: CASSFGGQSYEQYF. In DNA, the CDR3 is TGTGCCAGCAGCTTTGGGGGACAGTCCTACGAGCAGTACTTC.

The chain recombines TRBV14 with TRBJ2-7, with a weak D call TRBD1 (5 bases). The CDR3 is made up of 12 amino acids. Germline CDR1 reads SGHDN; CDR2 reads FVKESK. V was clipped by 1 base and J by 12 bases, with 13 bases between them. The CDR3 loop is CASSQVPGLVYF. The CDR3 coding sequence is TGTGCCAGCAGCCAAGTGCCAGGGCTAGTGTACTTC.

The J gene is TRBJ2-7, the V gene TRBV4-2; a possible D gene is TRBD1 (6 bases). The CDR3 extends over 15 amino acids. V was cut by 1 base and J by 0 bases, with 10 bases left in between. The germline gives CDR1 LGHNA, CDR2 YNFKEQ. This CDR3 reads CASSQVGQSSYEQYF. CDR3 coding DNA: TGTGCCAGCAGCCAAGTTGGACAGAGCTCCTACGAGCAGTACTTC.

The V call is TRBV9, the J call TRBJ2-7; TRBD2 matches at 7 bases. Germline-derived CDR1 and CDR2 are SGDLS and YYNGEE. The CDR3 sequence is 13 residues long. V lost 2 bases and J lost 3; bases outside the gene matches: 2. The CDR3 spells CASSVRDYYEQYF. For the CDR3, the DNA is TGTGCCAGCAGCGTCCGGGACTACTACGAGCAGTACTTC.